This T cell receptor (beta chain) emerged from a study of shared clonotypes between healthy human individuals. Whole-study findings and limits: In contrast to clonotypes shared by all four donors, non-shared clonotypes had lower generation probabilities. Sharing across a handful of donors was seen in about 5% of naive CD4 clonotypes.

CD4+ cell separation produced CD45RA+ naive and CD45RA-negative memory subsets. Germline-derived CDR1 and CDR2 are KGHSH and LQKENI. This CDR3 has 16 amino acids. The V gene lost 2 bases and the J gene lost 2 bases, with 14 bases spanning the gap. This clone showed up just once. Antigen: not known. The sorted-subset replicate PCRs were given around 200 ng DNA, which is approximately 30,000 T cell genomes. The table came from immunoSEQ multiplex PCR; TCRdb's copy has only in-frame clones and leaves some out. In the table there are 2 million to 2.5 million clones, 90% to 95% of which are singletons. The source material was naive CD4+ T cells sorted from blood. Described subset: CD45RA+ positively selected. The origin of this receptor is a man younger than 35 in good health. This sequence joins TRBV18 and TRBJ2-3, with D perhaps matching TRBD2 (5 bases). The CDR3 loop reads CASSPGGGGPTDTQYF. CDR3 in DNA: TGTGCCAGCTCACCAGGAGGAGGCGGCCCCACAGATACGCAGTATTTT.